This entry describes one T cell receptor (beta chain). The germline V and J ends were trimmed by 5 bases and 1 base, with 8 bases remaining between them. There are 13 residues in the CDR3. Germline CDR1 is SGHTA and CDR2 is FQGTGA. This record comes from a study of T cell changes during pregnancy in multiple sclerosis. Profiled with immunoSEQ multiplex PCR; TCRdb holds only in-frame clones, not every one. This table has some 14,000 clones, 75% to 85% appearing once. The receptor was isolated from a female donor in good health, enrolled as a control in a pregnancy study. Material: CD8+ T cells from peripheral blood mononuclear cells, obtained after pregnancy. The gene calls are TRBV7-3 and TRBJ1-1; D is perhaps TRBD1 (5 bases). The CDR3 loop is CASSHGQNTEAFF. As DNA, the CDR3 is TGTGCCAGCAGCCACGGACAGAACACTGAAGCTTTCTTT.